The 6 T cell receptor beta chains given below trace back to one sample, sequenced in a study of blood T cell repertoires in COVID-19. Measured with immunoSEQ multiplex PCR; TCRdb has only the in-frame clones, and not every one. The sample contains 55,000 to 80,000 clones, approximately 90% of which appear only once. Sequencing was performed on peripheral blood. These receptors were collected from a human donor in a cohort sampled during active COVID-19.

This chain joins TRBV19 and TRBJ1-1; weak D call: TRBD1 (6 bases). V lost 7 bases to trimming and J lost 5 bases, with 20 bases between them. This CDR3 is 15 amino acids long. Germline CDR1 reads LNHDA; CDR2 reads SQIVND (reference sequence). CDR3 coding DNA: TGTGCCAGTACCGAAACCTCGACAGGTCGGACTGAAGCTTTCTTT. Translated, it gives CASTETSTGRTEAFF.

This clone was detected only a few times. V and J are TRBV28 and TRBJ2-7; D unresolved. CDR3 length: 14 residues. Germline V gene sequence: CDR1 MDHEN, CDR2 SYDVKM. V shed 4 bases and J shed 3 bases, with 13 bases lying between them. The CDR3 loop is CASSSVPPIYEQYF. The DNA of the CDR3 is TGTGCCAGCAGTTCCGTTCCCCCTATCTACGAGCAGTACTTC.

The table lists this clone with a few counts. V gene TRBV10-3 combines with J gene TRBJ1-6; 11 bases are a match to TRBD1. CDR1 is ENHRY, CDR2 SYGVKD, per germline. The J segment lost 9 bases and the V segment lost 8 bases, leaving 6 bases of the junction unmatched. CDR3 length: 14 amino acids. The CDR3 loop reads CAISPGTGGSPLHF. In nucleotides, the CDR3 is TGTGCCATCTCGCCCGGGACAGGGGGTTCACCCCTCCACTTT.

The chain couples TRBV7-9 to TRBJ1-4; tentatively, D is TRBD1 (5 bases). The germline V and J ends were trimmed by 1 base and 5 bases, with 11 bases remaining between them. The length of the CDR3 is 15 residues. CDR1 and CDR2 (germline): SEHNR, FQNEAQ (reference sequence). The CDR3 is CASSLVPGLNEKLFF. CDR3 nucleotides: TGTGCCAGCAGCTTAGTACCAGGGCTAAATGAAAAACTGTTTTTT.

J is TRBJ2-1 and V is TRBV5-6; 10 bases map to TRBD2. The CDR3 runs 19 residues. Germline trimming cut 5 bases from V and 2 bases from J; bases unmatched to any gene: 16. Per the germline V gene, CDR1 is SGHDT and CDR2 is YYEEEE. CDR3 bases: TGTGCCAGCAGAGATGGCGCTCTAGCGGGAGTAGGGGCCTACAATGAGCAGTTCTTC. Amino acids: CASRDGALAGVGAYNEQFF. The whole variable domain, filled in from reference TRBV5-6 and TRBJ2-1, reads DAGVTQSPTHLIKTRGQQVTLRCSPKSGHDTVSWYQQALGQGPQFIFQYYEEEERQRGNFPDRFSGHQFPNYSSELNVNALLLGDSALYLCASRDGALAGVGAYNEQFFGPGTRLTVL.

V gene TRBV4-2 combines with J gene TRBJ2-2, with D maybe TRBD2 (6 bases). This CDR3 region has 16 residues. Per germline, CDR1 LGHNA and CDR2 YNFKEQ. V lost 3 bases to trimming and J lost 1 base, with 12 bases between them. The CDR3 DNA sequence: TGTGCCAGCAGCCAGAGGCTAGCGCGGAACACCGGGGAGCTGTTTTTT. Amino acid sequence: CASSQRLARNTGELFF.